These 19 T cell receptor beta chains came from one sample sequenced in a study of cytomegalovirus exposure and HLA in healthy donors. Data came from immunoSEQ multiplex PCR; TCRdb stores just in-frame clones and leaves some out. The sample consists of 140,000 to 150,000 clones, 94% of them appearing once. The specimen sequenced was PBMCs. Every receptor here comes from a man younger than 35 in good health and CMV-seropositive.

The chain is built from TRBV4-2 and TRBJ2-2, with 10 bases fitting TRBD2. CDR3 length: 19 residues. V lost 0 bases and J lost 4; bases outside the gene matches: 11. The germline gives CDR1 LGHNA, CDR2 YNFKEQ. The CDR3 DNA reads TGTGCCAGCAGCCAAGACGAGCGGGAGGGCCGACGGAGCACCGGGGAGCTGTTTTTT. This translates into CASSQDEREGRRSTGELFF.

This clone was found once. The chain joins TRBV30 to TRBJ2-3; the match to TRBD2 covers 8 bases. CDR3 size: 14 residues. Germline V gene data show CDR1 as GTSNPN and CDR2 as SVGIG (reference sequence). V shed 0 bases, J shed 1 base, and the junction held 0 bases outside the gene matches. CDR3 bases: TGTGCCTGGAGTGTACTAGCGGGCACAGATACGCAGTATTTT. Amino acid sequence: CAWSVLAGTDTQYF.

In DNA form, the CDR3 reads TGTGCCATCAGTGGAGGAGGCCGCGGGACCTATAATTCACCCCTCCACTTT. Residues: CAISGGGRGTYNSPLHF. This chain links TRBV10-3 with TRBJ1-6; no reliable D call. Germline loops: CDR1 ENHRY, CDR2 SYGVKD. V was clipped by 4 bases and J by 2 bases, with 15 bases between them. The length of the CDR3 is 17 residues.

This sequence joins TRBV5-8 and TRBJ1-5, with D maybe TRBD1 (5 bases). This CDR3 region has 14 residues. V shed 7 bases and J shed 3 bases, with 14 bases lying between them. Looked up from germline, CDR1 is SGHTS and CDR2 is YDEGEE. The CDR3 DNA reads TGTGCCAGCTCCTACGGGGGGATCAATCAGCCCCAGCATTTT. Protein product: CASSYGGINQPQHF.

The chain combines TRBV7-8 with TRBJ1-1; the match to TRBD1 covers 12 bases. The CDR3 runs 18 residues. Germline lookup yields CDR1 SGHVS and CDR2 FQNEAQ. Trimming cost V 5 bases and J 4 bases; bases outside gene matches: 14. CDR3 sequence reads: CASSETGTGGGFTTEAFF. The CDR3 nucleotides read TGTGCCAGCAGCGAAACCGGGACAGGGGGCGGGTTTACCACTGAAGCTTTCTTT. Looking up the rest from reference TRBV7-8 and TRBJ1-1 gives the full variable domain: GAGVSQSPRYKVAKRGQDVALRCDPISGHVSLFWYQQALGQGPEFLTYFQNEAQLDKSGLPSDRFFAERPEGSVSTLKIQRTQQEDSAVYLCASSETGTGGGFTTEAFFGQGTRLTVV.

The CDR3 sequence is CASSPDRGNEKLFF. For the CDR3, the DNA is TGTGCCAGCAGCCCGGACAGGGGGAATGAAAAACTGTTTTTT. This chain uses TRBV11-3 with TRBJ1-4; 10 positions match TRBD1. In germline, CDR1 is SGHNT, CDR2 YENEEA. The junction had 2 bases not matched to a gene; V was cut back by 5 bases and J by 5 bases. CDR3 length equals 14 residues. Full variable domain (outside the CDR3, taken from reference TRBV11-3 and TRBJ1-4): EAGVVQSPRYKIIEKKQPVAFWCNPISGHNTLYWYLQNLGQGPELLIRYENEEAVDDSQLPKDRFSAERLKGVDSTLKIQPAELGDSAVYLCASSPDRGNEKLFFGSGTQLSVL.

V and J are TRBV7-2 and TRBJ2-5; 10 nucleotides align to TRBD1. CDR1 is SGHTA, CDR2 FQGNSA, per germline. J gave up 9 bases and V 5 bases, and 18 bases lay outside the gene matches. This CDR3 has 17 residues. The CDR3 reads CASSIAIGTGVELPQYF. The CDR3 region has the DNA TGTGCCAGCAGCATCGCCATCGGGACAGGGGTCGAGTTACCCCAGTACTTC.

V is TRBV7-9 and J is TRBJ2-7, with 10 bases identical to TRBD2. This CDR3 comprises 15 residues. V was pared by 6 bases and J by 4 bases, with 9 bases of the junction left unmatched. CDR1 is SEHNR and CDR2 is FQNEAQ in the germline V gene (reference sequence). The CDR3 nucleotides are TGTGCCAGCAGTAGTCTAGCGGGAGTTATGTACGAGCAGTACTTC. Its protein is CASSSLAGVMYEQYF.

This chain links TRBV18 with TRBJ2-5; weak D call: TRBD2 (6 bases). The CDR3 covers 14 residues. Germline CDR1 is KGHSH and CDR2 is LQKENI. V lost 3 bases, J lost 1 base, and 9 bases lay in between. As DNA, the CDR3 is TGTGCCAGCTCACCGGGACTTTTCCAAGAGACCCAGTACTTC. Translated: CASSPGLFQETQYF.

The V and J genes are TRBV28 and TRBJ2-7; 7 positions match TRBD1. Germline-derived CDR1 and CDR2 are MDHEN and SYDVKM. V shed 5 bases and J 3 bases; nucleotides not matched to a gene: 19. This CDR3 has 18 amino acids. CDR3 sequence reads: CASSSSGTDPLMNYEQYF. The CDR3 nucleotides are TGTGCCAGCAGTAGCTCGGGGACAGACCCACTCATGAACTACGAGCAGTACTTC.

The count of this clone is one. J is TRBJ2-7 and V is TRBV19; the D gene is possibly TRBD1 (6 bases). The V end was cut by 9 bases, the J end by 0 bases, with 15 bases between. The CDR3 is 14 amino acids. Germline CDR1 and CDR2: LNHDA and SQIVND (reference sequence). The CDR3 bases are TGTGCCAGCGCCCGGACAGCGAGCTCCTACGAGCAGTACTTC. As protein: CASARTASSYEQYF. Full variable domain (outside the CDR3, taken from reference TRBV19 and TRBJ2-7): DGGITQSPKYLFRKEGQNVTLSCEQNLNHDAMYWYRQDPGQGLRLIYYSQIVNDFQKGDIAEGYSVSREKKESFPLTVTSAQKNPTAFYLCASARTASSYEQYFGPGTRLTVT.

This sequence joins TRBV28 and TRBJ2-3, with a possible D match to TRBD2 (5 bases). Germline CDR1 and CDR2: MDHEN and SYDVKM. CDR3 length: 15 residues. The V gene lost 2 bases and the J gene lost 4 bases, with 13 bases spanning the gap. The CDR3 loop reads CASSLRVASSDTQYF. The CDR3 DNA follows: TGTGCCAGCAGTTTAAGGGTAGCGAGTTCAGATACGCAGTATTTT. Supplemented by reference TRBV28 and TRBJ2-3, the full variable domain reads DVKVTQSSRYLVKRTGEKVFLECVQDMDHENMFWYRQDPGLGLRLIYFSYDVKMKEKGDIPEGYSVSREKKERFSLILESASTNQTSMYLCASSLRVASSDTQYFGPGTRLTVL.

The chain joins TRBV28 to TRBJ2-7; the D gene is possibly TRBD2 (5 bases). From germline, CDR1 is MDHEN and CDR2 SYDVKM. This CDR3 is built from 14 residues. With 5 bases removed from V and 2 bases from J, the gap between germline ends came to 13 bases. CDR3 DNA sequence: TGTGCCAGCAGTCCGGGAAACCTACCCTACGAGCAGTACTTC. Translated, it gives CASSPGNLPYEQYF.

The CDR3 spells CAISVKREYEDTQYF. CDR3 DNA sequence: TGTGCCATCAGTGTAAAGCGGGAGTACGAAGATACGCAGTATTTT. The chain carries TRBV10-3 and TRBJ2-3, with 8 bases matching TRBD2. V trimming: 4 bases; J trimming: 5 bases; junction bases outside the gene matches: 8. The CDR3 loop spans 15 amino acids. Per germline, CDR1 ENHRY and CDR2 SYGVKD.

This clone was counted a single time. This chain links TRBV29-1 with TRBJ1-1, with D possibly matching TRBD1 (5 bases). The CDR3 covers 16 residues. Deletions cut 4 bases from V and 0 bases from J, with 18 bases between. Per the germline V gene, CDR1 is SQVTM and CDR2 is ANQGSEA. CDR3 amino acids: CSVAPQGTTMNTEAFF. The CDR3 DNA follows: TGCAGCGTTGCCCCTCAGGGAACCACCATGAACACTGAAGCTTTCTTT.

J is TRBJ1-6 and V is TRBV2; TRBD1 agrees at 7 bases. V shed 8 bases and J 6 bases; nucleotides not matched to a gene: 10. Germline V gene data show CDR1 as SNHLY and CDR2 as FYNNEI. This CDR3 spans 15 amino acids. In DNA form, the CDR3 reads TGTGCCAGCGGTTCACAGGGGCCCCTTAATTCACCCCTCCACTTT. Amino acid sequence: CASGSQGPLNSPLHF.

V usage is TRBV6-6 and J usage is TRBJ2-1; 7 positions agree with TRBD1. This CDR3 spans 16 amino acids. Germline CDR1 reads MNHNY; CDR2 reads SVGAGI (reference sequence). The V and J ends lost 0 bases and 8 bases, in that order; junction bases with no gene match: 10. The CDR3 DNA reads as TGTGCCAGCAGTTACTCGGGGAAGGGGGCGAGCGATGAGCAGTTCTTC. This gives the protein CASSYSGKGASDEQFF.

The V and J genes are TRBV5-6 and TRBJ2-6, with D maybe TRBD1 (6 bases). CDR3 length: 17 residues. Germline V lookup: CDR1 SGHDT, CDR2 YYEEEE. Trimming pared 7 bases from V and 2 bases from J, leaving 19 bases between. The CDR3 bases are TGTGCCAGCGCCATTACAGGGTTATCCACTGGGGCCAACGTCCTGACTTTC. Protein product: CASAITGLSTGANVLTF.

This rearrangement joins TRBV27 to TRBJ1-5; weak D call: TRBD1 (5 bases). Germline V CDR1 and CDR2: MNHEY, SMNVEV (reference sequence). This CDR3 has 15 amino acids. Trimming pared 4 bases from V and 6 bases from J, leaving 16 bases between. This CDR3 is CASSSLSAGGQPQHF. The CDR3 DNA reads as TGTGCCAGCAGTTCATTGTCGGCGGGGGGTCAGCCCCAGCATTTT.